Presented here are 28 T cell receptor beta chains from one specimen sequenced in a study of T cell changes during pregnancy in multiple sclerosis (dated by TCRdb to about 2019). Libraries were prepared through the immunoSEQ multiplex PCR assay. TCRdb obtained this table from immuneACCESS and retained in-frame rearrangements with V and J assigned. These tables miss some clones; where compared with another copy, unresolved V genes account for less than half of the shortfall, and the remainder is unexplained. Within this sample are 100,000 to 110,000 clones, with approximately 92% of them counted one time only. Of the sample, about 1.8% is held by the ten largest clones. The sample was peripheral blood, taken after pregnancy. The receptors shown here come from a female donor with multiple sclerosis, enrolled in a pregnancy study.

This rearrangement joins TRBV29-1 to TRBJ1-1; D may be TRBD1 (6 bases). Trimming pared 6 bases from V and 1 base from J, leaving 12 bases between. Looked up from germline, CDR1 is SQVTM and CDR2 is ANQGSEA. The CDR3 sequence is 13 residues long. CDR3 DNA: TGCAGCGTCGACAGGACGCCGAACACTGAAGCTTTCTTT. It yields the protein CSVDRTPNTEAFF.

V gene TRBV29-1 combines with J gene TRBJ2-1, with TRBD2 identical over 8 bases. The CDR3 is 14 residues long. Looked up from germline, CDR1 is SQVTM and CDR2 is ANQGSEA. Trimming took 4 bases from V and 7 from J; bases not matched to a gene: 9. This chain's CDR3 is CSVVGSGGWNEQFF. The CDR3, as DNA: TGCAGCGTTGTTGGCAGCGGGGGCTGGAATGAGCAGTTCTTC.

The chain has TRBV6-4 and TRBJ2-3; 9 bases agree with TRBD2. With 5 bases clipped from V and 2 bases from J, the junction kept 2 bases outside the gene matches. Germline V gives CDR1 MRHNA, CDR2 SNTAGT. This CDR3 has 14 residues. Written as DNA, the CDR3 is TGTGCCAGCAGTAGCGGGGGGATCACAGATACGCAGTATTTT. Residues: CASSSGGITDTQYF.

The chain carries TRBV6-5 and TRBJ1-2; TRBD1 matches 8 bases. J lost 4 bases, V lost 11 bases, and 15 bases had no gene match. Germline values: CDR1 MNHEY, CDR2 SVGAGI. The CDR3 runs 15 residues. CDR3 sequence reads: CAAKRDRGFSYGYTF. In DNA, the CDR3 is TGTGCCGCCAAACGAGACAGGGGATTTTCCTATGGCTACACCTTC.

This chain uses TRBV9 with TRBJ1-1; perhaps TRBD1 as D (5 bases). The CDR3 is made up of 14 amino acids. Deletions cut 0 bases from V and 4 bases from J, with 10 bases between. From germline, CDR1 is SGDLS and CDR2 YYNGEE. The CDR3 coding sequence is TGTGCCAGCAGCGTAGCGGCAGGGCCCACTGAAGCTTTCTTT. It translates to CASSVAAGPTEAFF.

This sequence joins TRBV2 and TRBJ2-1; 7 bases agree with TRBD2. This CDR3 is 20 amino acids long. The germline CDR1 and CDR2 sequences are SNHLY and FYNNEI. Losses at the gene ends were 8 bases for V and 6 bases for J; bases not matched to a gene: 28. Here the CDR3 DNA reads TGTGCCAGCGGGCGGGTGGGAGGACAACTACGACTAGCCCGTATCAATGAGCAGTTCTTC. Its protein product is CASGRVGGQLRLARINEQFF.

The rearrangement uses TRBV11-3 and TRBJ2-1; 11 bases map to TRBD2. The CDR3 runs to 16 residues. Germline V gene sequence: CDR1 SGHNT, CDR2 YENEEA. Losses at the gene ends were 5 bases for V and 2 bases for J; bases not matched to a gene: 5. CDR3 loop: CASSEALAGAYNEQFF. The CDR3 nucleotides are TGTGCCAGCAGCGAGGCACTAGCGGGGGCCTACAATGAGCAGTTCTTC.

V usage is TRBV4-1 and J usage is TRBJ1-1; 8 bases match TRBD1. This CDR3 comprises 17 residues. Losses at the gene ends were 1 base for V and 3 bases for J; bases not matched to a gene: 10. CDR1 MGHRA and CDR2 YSYEKL come from the germline V gene. The CDR3 sequence is CASSQAGQGLPYTEAFF. In DNA form, the CDR3 reads TGCGCCAGCAGCCAAGCCGGACAGGGACTCCCCTACACTGAAGCTTTCTTT.

This chain connects TRBV7-8 to TRBJ2-1; 10 bases are shared with TRBD2. Germline V gene sequence: CDR1 SGHVS, CDR2 FQNEAQ. CDR3 length: 15 residues. Unmatched junction bases numbered 9, after V lost 8 bases and J lost 5 bases. The CDR3: CASGGLAAAHNEQFF. CDR3 sequence (DNA): TGTGCCAGCGGAGGACTAGCGGCAGCCCACAATGAGCAGTTCTTC.

The chain recombines TRBV29-1 with TRBJ2-1; a weak D match, TRBD2 (6 bases). The ends were cut back, 2 bases at V and 4 bases at J, with 9 bases in the middle. The CDR3 length is 13 residues. Germline lookup yields CDR1 SQVTM and CDR2 ANQGSEA. CDR3 region: CSVERAGYNEQFF. CDR3 coding DNA: TGCAGCGTTGAACGGGCGGGATACAATGAGCAGTTCTTC.

The chain uses TRBV20-1 and TRBJ1-1; weak D call: TRBD1 (5 bases). Germline V lookup: CDR1 DFQATT, CDR2 SNEGSKA (reference sequence). The CDR3 is made up of 11 amino acids. The CDR3: CRGERNTEAFF. The CDR3 DNA reads as TGCAGAGGGGAAAGGAACACTGAAGCTTTCTTT.

The chain links TRBV7-9 to TRBJ2-2; 9 bases align to TRBD2. V was clipped by 4 bases and J by 5 bases; unmatched bases: 5. The germline V gene has CDR1 SEHNR and CDR2 FQNEAQ (reference sequence). The CDR3 extends over 15 amino acids. CDR3 loop: CASSSQAGGTGELFF. The CDR3 DNA reads as TGTGCCAGCAGCTCCCAAGCGGGAGGAACCGGGGAGCTGTTTTTT.

This chain connects TRBV2 to TRBJ2-2; D ambiguous. The CDR3 sequence is 15 residues long. The germline CDR1 and CDR2 sequences are SNHLY and FYNNEI. The V gene lost 6 bases and the J gene lost 2 bases, with 13 bases spanning the gap. The DNA for the CDR3 is TGTGCCAGCAGGAAAACAGAGATTAACACCGGGGAGCTGTTTTTT. Translation: CASRKTEINTGELFF. Full variable domain (outside the CDR3, taken from reference TRBV2 and TRBJ2-2): EPEVTQTPSHQVTQMGQEVILRCVPISNHLYFYWYRQILGQKVEFLVSFYNNEISEKSEIFDDQFSVERPDGSNFTLKIRSTKLEDSAMYFCASRKTEINTGELFFGEGSRLTVL.

V usage is TRBV20-1 and J usage is TRBJ1-2, with 7 bases fitting TRBD1. This CDR3 region has 10 residues. V shed 3 bases, J shed 14 bases, and the junction held 6 bases outside the gene matches. Germline V CDR1 and CDR2: DFQATT, SNEGSKA (reference sequence). The chain's CDR3 is CSASPWTGTF. CDR3 DNA: TGCAGTGCTAGCCCCTGGACAGGTACCTTC.

This clone was picked up one time. V is TRBV13 and J is TRBJ2-1; 8 bases match TRBD2. The CDR3 loop spans 15 amino acids. J lost 4 bases, V lost 1 base, and 3 bases had no gene match. From germline, CDR1 is PRHDT and CDR2 FYEKMQ (reference sequence). The CDR3 DNA sequence: TGTGCCAGCAGCTTAGCGGGGGGGTATTACAATGAGCAGTTCTTC. Translated, it gives CASSLAGGYYNEQFF.

The chain recombines TRBV19 with TRBJ1-5; D perhaps matches TRBD1 (5 bases). V dropped 5 bases and J dropped 7 bases, with 12 bases sitting between them. Germline lookup yields CDR1 LNHDA and CDR2 SQIVND (reference sequence). CDR3 size: 13 residues. CDR3 DNA sequence: TGTGCCAGTAGTCGGGCCCGGGGGCAGCCCCAGCATTTT. Translating it yields CASSRARGQPQHF.

This chain uses TRBV12-5 with TRBJ2-3; 12 positions agree with TRBD2. J gave up 6 bases and V 6 bases, and 7 bases lay outside the gene matches. Germline V gives CDR1 LGHNT, CDR2 FRNRAP. The CDR3 has 15 amino acids. CDR3 DNA sequence: TGTGCTAGTGGGCTTACCGGGACTAGCGGGGATACGCAGTATTTT. Translation: CASGLTGTSGDTQYF.

The chain has TRBV6-4 and TRBJ1-4, with 10 bases that match TRBD1. V lost 10 bases, J lost 4 bases, and 9 bases stayed unmatched. This CDR3 is 15 amino acids long. The germline V gene encodes CDR1 MRHNA and CDR2 SNTAGT. CDR3 nucleotide sequence: TGTGCCATCTATGACAGGGGGCATATTAATGAAAAACTGTTTTTT. Its protein product is CAIYDRGHINEKLFF.

The chain uses TRBV29-1 and TRBJ2-3; 13 bases agree with TRBD2. Germline CDR1 reads SQVTM; CDR2 reads ANQGSEA. The CDR3 consists of 15 residues. V lost 7 bases, J lost 6 bases, and 10 bases stayed unmatched. CDR3 loop: CSAPGLAGAWDTQYF. The CDR3 DNA sequence: TGCAGCGCCCCCGGACTAGCGGGAGCTTGGGATACGCAGTATTTT.

The chain is built from TRBV6-5 and TRBJ1-4, with 8 nucleotides matching TRBD1. The V and J ends lost 2 bases and 6 bases, in that order; junction bases with no gene match: 5. The CDR3 has 15 amino acids. Germline CDR1 reads MNHEY; CDR2 reads SVGAGI. The CDR3: CASSYRTGGYEKLFF. CDR3 sequence (DNA): TGTGCCAGCAGTTACAGAACAGGGGGGTATGAAAAACTGTTTTTT.

This chain uses TRBV30 with TRBJ1-3; a possible D gene is TRBD1 (6 bases). The germline V gene encodes CDR1 GTSNPN and CDR2 SVGIG (reference sequence). V was shortened by 0 bases and J by 5 bases, with 8 bases between the two germline ends. CDR3 length: 13 amino acids. CDR3 nucleotide sequence: TGTGCCTGGAGTGTGGACAGCAGAAACACCATATATTTT. Residues: CAWSVDSRNTIYF.

The J gene is TRBJ2-5, the V gene TRBV7-3, with D perhaps matching TRBD1 (5 bases). This CDR3 spans 16 amino acids. V was shortened by 2 bases and J by 5 bases, with 18 bases between the two germline ends. Germline V gives CDR1 SGHTA, CDR2 FQGTGA. DNA of the CDR3: TGTGCCAGCAGCTTATACCCGAACAGGCCGGAGGAGACCCAGTACTTC. Encoded protein: CASSLYPNRPEETQYF.

This chain uses TRBV28 with TRBJ1-2, with a weak D call TRBD1 (5 bases). The CDR3 loop spans 12 amino acids. Germline V gives CDR1 MDHEN, CDR2 SYDVKM. The germline V and J ends were trimmed by 7 bases and 4 bases, with 10 bases remaining between them. The CDR3: CASTIGGYGYTF. The CDR3 nucleotides read TGTGCCAGCACCATCGGGGGCTATGGCTACACCTTC.

The V gene is TRBV6-5, the J gene TRBJ1-5; TRBD1 matches 7 bases. The CDR3 sequence is 13 residues long. The J segment lost 4 bases and the V segment lost 7 bases, leaving 4 bases of the junction unmatched. The germline V gene has CDR1 MNHEY and CDR2 SVGAGI. CDR3 DNA: TGTGCCAGCAAAGAGGGGGCAAATCAGCCCCAGCATTTT. Protein: CASKEGANQPQHF.

The chain has TRBV7-3 and TRBJ2-1, with D possibly TRBD2 on 6 matching bases. V was clipped by 5 bases and J by 9 bases, with 17 bases between them. CDR1 SGHTA and CDR2 FQGTGA come from the germline V gene. The CDR3 extends over 14 amino acids. This CDR3 reads CASSPRGGWGEQFF. The CDR3 DNA reads TGTGCCAGCAGCCCCCGCGGAGGGTGGGGTGAGCAGTTCTTC.

The rearrangement joins TRBV10-3 to TRBJ2-1; 9 nucleotides line up with TRBD2. CDR3 length: 15 residues. Germline CDR1 ENHRY, CDR2 SYGVKD. With V trimmed by 7 bases and J by 4 bases, 8 bases remained unmatched. The CDR3 bases are TGTGCCATCAAGCCGGGACTAGCCAAATACAATGAGCAGTTCTTC. As protein: CAIKPGLAKYNEQFF.

The chain couples TRBV10-3 to TRBJ1-2; D is perhaps TRBD1 (6 bases). Per germline, CDR1 ENHRY and CDR2 SYGVKD. V was clipped by 4 bases and J by 2 bases, with 8 bases between them. The CDR3 is made up of 13 amino acids. The CDR3 is CAISVGGNYGYTF. CDR3 nucleotides: TGTGCCATCAGTGTAGGGGGAAACTATGGCTACACCTTC.

J is TRBJ2-1 and V is TRBV18; TRBD2 matches at 11 bases. The junction had 3 bases not matched to a gene; V was cut back by 5 bases and J by 3 bases. The CDR3 is made up of 15 amino acids. Germline loops: CDR1 KGHSH, CDR2 LQKENI. CDR3 protein: CASSSTSGNYNEQFF. The CDR3 DNA reads as TGTGCCAGCTCATCGACTAGCGGGAACTACAATGAGCAGTTCTTC.